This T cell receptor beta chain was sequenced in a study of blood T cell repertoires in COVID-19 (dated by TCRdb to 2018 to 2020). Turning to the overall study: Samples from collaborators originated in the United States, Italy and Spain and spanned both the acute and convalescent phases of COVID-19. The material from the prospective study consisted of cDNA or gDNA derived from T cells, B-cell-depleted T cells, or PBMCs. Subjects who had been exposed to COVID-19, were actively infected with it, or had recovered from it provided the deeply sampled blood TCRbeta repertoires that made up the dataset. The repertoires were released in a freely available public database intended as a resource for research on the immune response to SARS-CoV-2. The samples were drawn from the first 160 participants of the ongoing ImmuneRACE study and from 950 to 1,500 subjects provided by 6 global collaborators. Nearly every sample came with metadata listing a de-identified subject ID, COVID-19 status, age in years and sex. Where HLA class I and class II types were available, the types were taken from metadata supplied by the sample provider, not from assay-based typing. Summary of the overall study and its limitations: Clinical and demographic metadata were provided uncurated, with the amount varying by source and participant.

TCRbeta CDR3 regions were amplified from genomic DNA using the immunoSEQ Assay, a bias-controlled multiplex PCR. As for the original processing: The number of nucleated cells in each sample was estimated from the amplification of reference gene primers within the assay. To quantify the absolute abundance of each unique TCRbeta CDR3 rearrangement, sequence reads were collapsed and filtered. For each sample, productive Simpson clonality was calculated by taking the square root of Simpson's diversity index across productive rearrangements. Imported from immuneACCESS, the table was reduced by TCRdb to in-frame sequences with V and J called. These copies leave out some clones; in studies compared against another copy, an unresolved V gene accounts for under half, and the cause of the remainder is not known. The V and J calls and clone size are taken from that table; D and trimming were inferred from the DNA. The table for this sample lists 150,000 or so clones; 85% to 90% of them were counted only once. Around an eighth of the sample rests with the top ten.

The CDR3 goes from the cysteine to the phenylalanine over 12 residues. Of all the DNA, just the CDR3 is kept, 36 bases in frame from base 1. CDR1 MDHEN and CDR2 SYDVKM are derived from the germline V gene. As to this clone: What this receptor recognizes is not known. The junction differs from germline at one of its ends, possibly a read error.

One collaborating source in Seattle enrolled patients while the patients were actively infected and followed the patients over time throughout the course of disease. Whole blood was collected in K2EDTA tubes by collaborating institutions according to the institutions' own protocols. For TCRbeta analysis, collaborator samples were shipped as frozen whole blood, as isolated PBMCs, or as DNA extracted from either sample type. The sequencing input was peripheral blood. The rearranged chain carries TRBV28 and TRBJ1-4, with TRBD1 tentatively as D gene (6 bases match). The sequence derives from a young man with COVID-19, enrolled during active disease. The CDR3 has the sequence CASMGDTEKLLF. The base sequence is TGTGCCAGCATGGGGGACACTGAAAAACTGCTTTTT.